This paragraph covers one TCR beta chain sequence. Its recognized antigen is unknown. The input lacks base qualities; no much larger clone sits a single base away. TCRbeta CDR3 regions were amplified from genomic DNA by means of the immunoSEQ Assay, a bias-controlled multiplex PCR. In the original analysis: The number of nucleated cells in each sample was estimated from the amplification of reference gene primers within the assay. Sequence reads were collapsed and filtered to measure the absolute abundance of every unique TCRbeta CDR3 rearrangement. Productive Simpson clonality was computed per sample as the square root of Simpson's diversity index over productive rearrangements. This is the immuneACCESS table as TCRdb keeps it, with only in-frame sequences that have V and J called. A part of the clones is gone; compared with another copy, unresolved V genes explain less than half, and the rest is unexplained. The V and J calls and clone size come from that table; D and trimming were worked out from the DNA. The sample includes 150,000 to 200,000 clones, with 70% to 90% observed a single time. The top ten clonotypes cover approximately 5.4% of the sample.

The sample is drawn from a study of blood T cell repertoires in COVID-19 (dated by TCRdb to about 2020). For context, the study as a whole: The collaborator samples originated in the United States, Italy and Spain and spanned the acute and convalescent phases of COVID-19. The repertoires were released in a freely available public database meant as a resource for research on the immune response to SARS-CoV-2. The dataset comprised deeply sampled blood TCRbeta repertoires from subjects exposed to, actively infected with, or recovered from COVID-19. The prospective study material was composed of cDNA or gDNA derived from T cells, B-cell-depleted T cells, or PBMCs. Where available, HLA class I and class II types were obtained from metadata supplied by the sample provider rather than from assay-based typing. Samples came from the ongoing ImmuneRACE study (first 160 participants) plus 1,254 subjects from 6 global collaborators. Nearly every sample came with metadata listing a de-identified subject ID, COVID-19 status, age in years and sex.

Participants in the prospective study were aged 18 to 89 years, lived in 20 to 25 United States geographic areas, and enrolled through a virtual design. In the prospective study, participants were assigned to cohorts based on the clinical history participants reported in a screening survey and a study questionnaire. For ImmuneRACE Cohort 3, a participant was defined as recovered based on two consecutive negative NP/OP PCR tests, clearance by a healthcare professional, or resolution of symptoms. Mobile phlebotomists in the prospective study collected whole blood, serum and a nasopharyngeal or oropharyngeal swab from every participant. Participants in the prospective study had the option to provide additional blood draws and questionnaires over an approximately 2-month period. Before DNA extraction, blood samples from the prospective study were shipped at room temperature or frozen. Results and caveats for the whole study, not just this receptor: The amount of clinical and demographic metadata varied by source and participant and was provided uncurated.

The CDR3 starts with the cysteine, ends with the phenylalanine, and has 15 residues. Solely the CDR3 DNA is kept, with 45 bases framed from the first base. The junction shows trimming of 4 bases on V and 6 bases on J, and the gene matches do not reach 6 bases of it. In the germline V gene, CDR1 corresponds to KGHSH and CDR2 to LQKENI. This chain is built from TRBV18 and TRBJ1-6; the junction holds 7 bases that match TRBD1. This clonotype was obtained from a middle-aged man who had recovered from COVID-19. The sequencing input was PBMCs or T cells enriched from blood (not recorded which). The nucleotides are TGTGCCAGCTCACTGACAGGGTTCGGTAATTCACCCCTCCACTTT. Its product reads: CASSLTGFGNSPLHF. With the portions outside the CDR3 filled from the reference TRBV18 and TRBJ1-6 genes, the complete variable region becomes NAGVMQNPRHLVRRRGQEARLRCSPMKGHSHVYWYRQLPEEGLKFMVYLQKENIIDESGMPKERFSAEFPKEGPSILRIQQVVRGDSAAYFCASSLTGFGNSPLHFGNGTRLTVT.